What follows are 14 T cell receptor beta chains derived from one specimen sequenced in a study of regulatory T cells in long-lasting Graves disease. Indicated time point: newly diagnosed GD, antithyroid drugs for less than 3 months. The TCR library used RNA extracted from PBMCs. Construction of TCR beta libraries relied on iRepertoire HTBI primers and on Arm-PCR targeting CDR3 regions. TCRdb analysed the multiplex PCR reads with MiXCR anew, one entry per CDR3 protein. This table has approximately 400,000 distinct CDR3 sequences, 12% appearing once. The same data also went into a second study, on T cells in Graves' hyperthyroidism and ophthalmopathy.

Material: peripheral blood mononuclear cells (PBMCs), obtained at new diagnosis, from a patient treated with antithyroid drugs. The source is a woman under 30 with Graves disease.

This clonotype was found a few times. The CDR3 nucleotides read TGTGCCACCTCCTTTATAGATGCAGCATCCTATGGCTACACCTTC. Translation: CATSFIDAASYGYTF. This chain uses TRBV25-1 with TRBJ1-2, with D hard to call. Germline V gene lookup returns CDR1 MGHDK and CDR2 SYGVNS. Trimming removed 10 bases from V and 4 bases from J, with 22 bases in between. This CDR3 has 15 amino acids.

The gene calls are TRBV7-9 and TRBJ1-3; D unclear. Germline V gene data show CDR1 as SEHNR and CDR2 as FQNEAQ (reference sequence). V was shortened by 4 bases and J by 4 bases, with 11 bases between the two germline ends. The CDR3 extends over 14 amino acids. CDR3 sequence: CASSSPTTGNTIYF. CDR3 bases: TGTGCCAGCAGCTCCCCCACAACGGGAAACACCATATATTTT.

This rearrangement joins TRBV20-1 to TRBJ2-3; D perhaps matches TRBD1 (5 bases). CDR1 and CDR2 from the germline V gene are DFQATT and SNEGSKA (reference sequence). Trimming left V 3 bases short and J 3 bases short, with 16 bases between. This CDR3 has 15 amino acids. The CDR3 DNA reads TGCAGTGCTAGTCTGGGGCTTTATGGGACAGATACGCAGTATTTT. This translates into CSASLGLYGTDTQYF.

In this sample, this clonotype turned up many times. The chain combines TRBV12-3 or TRBV12-4 with TRBJ1-1, with no clear D. The CDR3 runs to 15 residues. V was clipped by 2 bases and J by 0 bases, with 10 bases between them. The CDR3 sequence is CASSLQSIMNTEAFF. CDR3 coding DNA: TGTGCCAGCAGTTTACAGAGCATTATGAACACTGAAGCTTTCTTT.

This clonotype was found a few times. The chain links TRBV7-8 to TRBJ1-4; D perhaps matches TRBD1 (5 bases). CDR1 and CDR2 (germline): SGHVS, FQNEAQ. This CDR3 spans 14 amino acids. V lost 8 bases to trimming and J lost 5 bases, with 15 bases between them. For the CDR3, the DNA is TGTGCCAGCTCGGGGCGAACTCGGAATGAAAAACTGTTTTTT. Protein: CASSGRTRNEKLFF.

This clonotype was counted ten times or more. The chain joins TRBV7-9 to TRBJ1-1; D remains unclear. Trimming cost V 0 bases and J 5 bases, with 10 bases left between them. This CDR3 region has 14 residues. CDR1 and CDR2 (germline): SEHNR, FQNEAQ (reference sequence). The CDR3 loop reads CASSLAQVGTEAFF. As DNA, the CDR3 is TGTGCCAGCAGCTTAGCCCAAGTAGGAACTGAAGCTTTCTTT. The entire variable domain, with the rest obtained from reference TRBV7-9 and TRBJ1-1, is as follows: DTGVSQNPRHKITKRGQNVTFRCDPISEHNRLYWYRQTLGQGPEFLTYFQNEAQLEKSRLLSDRFSAERPKGSFSTLEIQRTEQGDSAMYLCASSLAQVGTEAFFGQGTRLTVV.

This clonotype occurred many times. The CDR3 nucleotides read TGTGCCAGCTCACCACGACAGGGTTTATTATCGAACACTGAAGCTTTCTTT. It translates to CASSPRQGLLSNTEAFF. V and J are TRBV18 and TRBJ1-1; TRBD1 matches 7 bases. The germline V gene has CDR1 KGHSH and CDR2 LQKENI. V was clipped by 1 base and J by 1 base; unmatched bases: 9. The CDR3 is made up of 17 amino acids.

V usage is TRBV7-9 and J usage is TRBJ2-2; 9 nucleotides line up with TRBD2. This CDR3 region has 19 residues. V lost 1 base and J lost 1; bases outside the gene matches: 10. From germline, CDR1 is SEHNR and CDR2 FQNEAQ (reference sequence). The CDR3 here is CASSLGVRASGKNTGELFF. CDR3 nucleotides: TGTGCCAGCAGCTTAGGGGTGCGGGCTAGCGGGAAGAACACCGGGGAGCTGTTTTTT.

This chain uses TRBV10-3 with TRBJ2-1, with 11 bases identical to TRBD2. The CDR3 consists of 18 residues. Germline loops: CDR1 ENHRY, CDR2 SYGVKD. After removal of 11 bases from V and 7 bases from J, the junction contained 22 bases not matched to a gene. The CDR3 here is CAATVLAGVGLVRNEQFF. The DNA of the CDR3 is TGTGCCGCCACTGTACTAGCGGGAGTCGGTTTGGTCCGGAATGAGCAGTTCTTC.

This clonotype has at least ten counts. The chain carries TRBV12-3 or TRBV12-4 and TRBJ2-5, with TRBD1 matching 8 bases. The CDR3 consists of 14 residues. After removal of 5 bases from V and 2 bases from J, the junction contained 4 bases not matched to a gene. The CDR3 loop reads CASSPWTGQETQYF. In DNA, the CDR3 is TGTGCCAGCAGTCCTTGGACAGGGCAAGAGACCCAGTACTTC.

This clonotype was found many times. V and J are TRBV20-1 and TRBJ2-3, with D tentatively TRBD1 or TRBD2 (5 bases each). CDR3 length: 17 amino acids. V shed 0 bases and J shed 9 bases, with 25 bases lying between them. Germline CDR1 reads DFQATT; CDR2 reads SNEGSKA (reference sequence). The CDR3 spells CSAREWGGPGSVETQYF. In DNA, the CDR3 is TGCAGTGCTAGAGAATGGGGCGGGCCCGGATCGGTCGAAACGCAGTATTTT.

The chain carries TRBV20-1 and TRBJ1-2; D might be TRBD1 (5 bases). Germline V gene data show CDR1 as DFQATT and CDR2 as SNEGSKA (reference sequence). The length of the CDR3 is 14 residues. The V and J ends lost 6 bases and 4 bases respectively, with 18 bases between them. CDR3 sequence: CSAKRGDSFYGYTF. The CDR3 DNA reads TGCAGTGCGAAAAGGGGCGACAGCTTCTATGGCTACACCTTC.

This clonotype was counted many times. As DNA, the CDR3 is TGTGCCATCAGTGGAGGGACAGCTCAGAGGTCACCCCTCCACTTT. The encoded protein is CAISGGTAQRSPLHF. The chain joins TRBV10-3 to TRBJ1-6; 7 bases match TRBD1. CDR1 and CDR2 from the germline V gene are ENHRY and SYGVKD. After removal of 4 bases from V and 10 bases from J, the junction contained 10 bases not matched to a gene. The CDR3 consists of 15 residues.

This clonotype was detected many times. In DNA, the CDR3 is TGTGCCAGCAGCTCAGGACAGGGGAGAGCCCGAAGAACTGAAGCTTTCTTT. As protein: CASSSGQGRARRTEAFF. The V and J genes are TRBV7-2 and TRBJ1-1, with TRBD1 identical over 9 bases. Germline values: CDR1 SGHTA, CDR2 FQGNSA. There are 17 residues in the CDR3. Trimming removed 4 bases from V and 5 bases from J; junction bases left unmatched: 14.